These 24 T cell receptor beta chains were sequenced from one sample in a study of beta chain features in type 1 diabetes (dated by TCRdb to 2016 to 2018). Library preparation employed the immunoSEQ multiplex PCR assay. The entire amount of isolated RNA was reverse transcribed using the High Capacity cDNA Reverse Transcription Kit, so the sequenced TCRB transcripts were expressed ones. TCRdb limited this immuneACCESS table to in-frame rearrangements with V and J called. A share of clones is missing; checked studies link under half to unresolved V genes, and the rest is unexplained. Across this sample there are 250,000 to 400,000 clones, with about 15% seen only once. More than 6.5% of the sample is in the top ten clones. The sample comprised central memory CD4+ T cells from blood. The receptors shown here come from a young man in good health.

J is TRBJ2-5 and V is TRBV5-1; D remains ambiguous. The V gene lost 0 bases and the J gene lost 4 bases, with 10 bases spanning the gap. In germline, CDR1 is SGHRS, CDR2 YFSETQ. The CDR3 has 14 amino acids. CDR3 amino acids: CASSLGGGSETQYF. CDR3 in DNA: TGCGCCAGCAGCTTGGGTGGCGGATCAGAGACCCAGTACTTC.

In its sample, this clone was seen a few times. The CDR3 sequence: CASSLVVMTGGNQPQHF. The CDR3 nucleotides read TGTGCCAGCAGCTTAGTGGTAATGACAGGGGGAAATCAGCCCCAGCATTTT. The V call is TRBV7-2, the J call TRBJ1-5, with TRBD1 matching 9 bases. CDR3 length equals 17 residues. The germline gives CDR1 SGHTA, CDR2 FQGNSA. J lost 4 bases, V lost 1 base, and 8 bases had no gene match. Variable domain in full (rest from reference TRBV7-2 and TRBJ1-5): GAGVSQSPSNKVTEKGKDVELRCDPISGHTALYWYRQSLGQGLEFLIYFQGNSAPDKSGLPSDRFSAERTGGSVSTLTIQRTQQEDSAVYLCASSLVVMTGGNQPQHFGDGTRLSIL.

Comments on this clone: This likely came from a read error, as a far larger clone is one base away. Other DNA sequences in the sample encode the same CDR3. The rearrangement joins TRBV7-7 to TRBJ1-2; tentative D call: TRBD1 (6 bases). This CDR3 has 13 residues. The V gene's germline CDR1 is SSHAT and CDR2 FNYEAQ (reference sequence). The chain's CDR3 is CASSQTGNYGYTF. The CDR3 nucleotides read TGCGCCAGCAGCCAAACAGGGAACTATGGCTACACCTTC.

This clone was counted a few times. The chain links TRBV6-1 to TRBJ1-1; no reliable D call. Germline V gives CDR1 MNHNS, CDR2 SASEGT. Trimming removed 4 bases from V and 11 bases from J, with 11 bases in between. The CDR3 covers 11 residues. The CDR3 region is CASSGLEWAFF. CDR3 nucleotide sequence: TGTGCCAGCAGTGGCCTGGAGTGGGCTTTCTTT.

This clone was seen a few times. V gene TRBV5-1 combines with J gene TRBJ2-1; D not resolved. The V and J ends lost 4 bases and 0 bases respectively, with 11 bases between them. Germline loops: CDR1 SGHRS, CDR2 YFSETQ. CDR3 length: 15 residues. In nucleotides, the CDR3 is TGCGCCAGCAGCGTAAGGTGGGACTCCTACAATGAGCAGTTCTTC. This translates into CASSVRWDSYNEQFF.

This clone has a count of ten or more. This rearrangement joins TRBV27 to TRBJ2-7; D remains ambiguous. The germline V gene has CDR1 MNHEY and CDR2 SMNVEV (reference sequence). Trimming removed 3 bases from V and 3 bases from J, with 12 bases in between. The CDR3 is made up of 14 amino acids. CDR3 sequence (DNA): TGTGCCAGCAGTTTCGTGTTTGGGGACTACGAGCAGTACTTC. Translated, it gives CASSFVFGDYEQYF.

CDR3: CASRARRNQPQHF. The DNA of the CDR3 is TGTGCCAGCAGGGCCCGGCGTAATCAGCCCCAGCATTTT. The chain uses TRBV6-5 and TRBJ1-5; D not certain. The CDR3 runs 13 residues. Germline V gene sequence: CDR1 MNHEY, CDR2 SVGAGI. Deletions cut 6 bases from V and 4 bases from J, with 10 bases between.

The chain has TRBV7-2 and TRBJ2-1; TRBD2 might be the D (6 bases). V was trimmed by 3 bases and J by 7 bases, leaving 16 bases between them. The CDR3 spans 15 residues. Germline V gives CDR1 SGHTA, CDR2 FQGNSA. In nucleotides, the CDR3 is TGTGCCAGCAGCTTGCGTGTTAGCGGAACGAATGAGCAGTTCTTC. Translated, it gives CASSLRVSGTNEQFF.

This clone was picked up a small number of times. The chain employs TRBV9 and TRBJ1-5, with a tentative D call TRBD1 (6 bases). Between the trimmed V and J ends, which lost 3 bases and 9 bases, there was a span of 13 bases. The germline V gene encodes CDR1 SGDLS and CDR2 YYNGEE. The CDR3 contains 13 residues. CDR3 nucleotides: TGTGCCAGCAGCGAGGGGGGAATAGGGCCCCAGCATTTT. It encodes CASSEGGIGPQHF.

This clone was recorded many times. V and J are TRBV6-6 and TRBJ1-5; D possibly corresponds to TRBD1 (5 bases). This CDR3 spans 14 amino acids. Germline CDR1 and CDR2: MNHNY and SVGAGI (reference sequence). Trimming took off 4 bases at V and 3 bases at J, with 10 bases between the two ends. DNA of the CDR3: TGTGCCAGCAGTTGGGGCACTGACAATCAGCCCCAGCATTTT. It encodes CASSWGTDNQPQHF.

This rearrangement joins TRBV25-1 to TRBJ1-5; tentative D call: TRBD1 (5 bases). Germline lookup yields CDR1 MGHDK and CDR2 SYGVNS. CDR3 size: 14 residues. V lost 2 bases and J lost 3, with 8 bases in between. CDR3 in DNA: TGTGCCAGCAGTGAAACAGGTACCAATCAGCCCCAGCATTTT. Amino acids: CASSETGTNQPQHF.

This clone has a count of ten or more. This chain uses TRBV19 with TRBJ1-6; D call uncertain. V was pared by 4 bases and J by 14 bases, with 15 bases between. Germline V CDR1 and CDR2: LNHDA, SQIVND (reference sequence). The CDR3 loop spans 13 amino acids. CDR3 in DNA: TGTGCCAGTAGTACCGAACGGTTCTTGGCCCTCCACTTT. Residues: CASSTERFLALHF.

This clone has only a few counts. V usage is TRBV27 and J usage is TRBJ2-2; the D gene is possibly TRBD2 (5 bases). Germline CDR1 and CDR2: MNHEY and SMNVEV (reference sequence). Trimming took off 0 bases at V and 5 bases at J, with 13 bases between the two ends. The CDR3 has 16 residues. The CDR3 sequence: CASSLSLGVLTGELFF. In DNA, the CDR3 is TGTGCCAGCAGTTTATCGTTGGGAGTGTTAACCGGGGAGCTGTTTTTT.

The V and J genes are TRBV7-9 and TRBJ2-5, with a possible D match to TRBD2 (6 bases). V shed 2 bases and J shed 5 bases, with 12 bases lying between them. Germline CDR1 is SEHNR and CDR2 is FQNEAQ (reference sequence). The CDR3 consists of 14 residues. The CDR3: CASSLSAGTETQYF. CDR3 bases: TGTGCCAGCAGCTTATCGGCCGGGACTGAGACCCAGTACTTC.

This clone was picked up a small number of times. This chain connects TRBV30 to TRBJ1-1, with TRBD1 as a possible D gene (6 bases). Trimming stripped 3 bases from V and 7 bases from J, with 12 bases between. This CDR3 spans 12 amino acids. From germline, CDR1 is GTSNPN and CDR2 SVGIG (reference sequence). In DNA, the CDR3 is TGTGCCTGGAGGGCAGGACAGCTTGAAGCTTTCTTT. It codes for CAWRAGQLEAFF.

The chain carries TRBV28 and TRBJ1-5; tentatively, D is TRBD1 (5 bases). The V gene's germline CDR1 is MDHEN and CDR2 SYDVKM. V was pared by 5 bases and J by 0 bases, with 14 bases between. The CDR3 loop spans 16 amino acids. The CDR3 DNA is TGTGCCAGCAGTCATGGGGGTCGGGATAGCAATCAGCCCCAGCATTTT. This codes for CASSHGGRDSNQPQHF.

This clone has a handful of counts. The chain is built from TRBV30 and TRBJ2-3; D possibly uses TRBD1 or TRBD2 (6 bases each). CDR3 length equals 12 residues. V lost 4 bases and J lost 4, with 9 bases in between. In germline, CDR1 is GTSNPN, CDR2 SVGIG (reference sequence). The CDR3 sequence: CAWNGGPDTQYF. As DNA, the CDR3 is TGTGCCTGGAACGGGGGCCCAGATACGCAGTATTTT.

V and J are TRBV5-4 and TRBJ2-5; TRBD2 matches 11 bases. The J call is doubtful: the DNA matches TRBJ2-7 better. The CDR3 runs 16 residues. The germline V gene encodes CDR1 SGHNT and CDR2 YYREEE (reference sequence). CDR3 coding DNA: TGTGCCAGCAGCTCCCTTACTAGCGGGGGTTCCTACGAGCAGTACTTC. Its protein is CASSSLTSGGSYEQYF.

The chain carries TRBV27 and TRBJ2-1; 7 bases match TRBD1. The germline V gene has CDR1 MNHEY and CDR2 SMNVEV (reference sequence). Losses at the gene ends were 6 bases for V and 6 bases for J; bases not matched to a gene: 8. This CDR3 contains 14 residues. The CDR3 nucleotides read TGTGCCAGCAGCCAATTCACAGGGGTCAATGAGCAGTTCTTC. Its translation: CASSQFTGVNEQFF.

This chain joins TRBV14 and TRBJ2-2, with D perhaps matching TRBD1 or TRBD2 (5 bases each). Trimming shortened V by 6 bases and J by 1 base, and 15 bases separated the two germline ends. In germline, CDR1 is SGHDN, CDR2 FVKESK. The CDR3 covers 16 residues. The DNA of the CDR3 is TGTGCCAGCAGAGTTGGGGCCGGGATGAACACCGGGGAGCTGTTTTTT. Protein: CASRVGAGMNTGELFF.

This chain connects TRBV7-2 to TRBJ2-7; the match to TRBD2 covers 11 bases. Per the germline V gene, CDR1 is SGHTA and CDR2 is FQGNSA. This CDR3 comprises 14 residues. J was trimmed by 6 bases and V by 7 bases; bases with no gene match: 8. The CDR3 DNA sequence: TGTGCCAGCACCCTTAGCGGGGGGGTTGGCGAGCAGTACGTC. Its translation is CASTLSGGVGEQYV.

The chain is built from TRBV11-2 and TRBJ1-3; tentatively, D is TRBD1 (6 bases). The CDR3 runs 19 residues. V lost 5 bases to trimming and J lost 0 bases, with 23 bases between them. Per the germline V gene, CDR1 is SGHAT and CDR2 is FQNNGV. Written as DNA, the CDR3 is TGTGCCAGCAGCCGACGGCCGCTTAGGGGGTCTTTCTCTGGAAACACCATATATTTT. As protein: CASSRRPLRGSFSGNTIYF.

This clone has just a few counts. The chain carries TRBV7-6 and TRBJ2-3; 8 nucleotides agree with TRBD2. Germline assignment: CDR1 SGHVS and CDR2 FNYEAQ. After removal of 1 base from V and 2 bases from J, the junction contained 5 bases not matched to a gene. The CDR3 spans 16 residues. DNA for the CDR3: TGTGCCAGCAGCTTAGTAGCGGGGAAGCCCACAGATACGCAGTATTTT. Translating it yields CASSLVAGKPTDTQYF.

This clone appeared a few times. J is TRBJ2-3 and V is TRBV11-2; possible D gene TRBD2, 5 bases. CDR1 is SGHAT and CDR2 is FQNNGV in the germline V gene. This CDR3 contains 12 residues. Trimming left V 5 bases short and J 5 bases short, with 8 bases between. The CDR3 coding sequence is TGTGCCAGCAGCCCCCGGGGAGATACGCAGTATTTT. Translated: CASSPRGDTQYF.